The 9 T cell receptor beta chains below come from one sample, sequenced in a study of blood T cell repertoires in COVID-19. This table comes from immunoSEQ multiplex PCR, and its TCRdb copy is limited to in-frame clones, with some not included. The sample lists around 250,000 clones, just under 85% seen once, with approximately 1.9% in the top ten. The sample consisted of peripheral blood. Receptors originate from an elderly woman with acute or convalescent COVID-19.

The rearrangement uses TRBV4-3 and TRBJ1-3; 7 positions agree with TRBD1. CDR1 is LGHNA, CDR2 YSLEER, per germline. The CDR3 length is 18 residues. The ends lost 0 bases at V and 0 bases at J; junction bases unmatched: 8. CDR3 nucleotide sequence: TGCGCCAGCAGCCAAGATTTTAAGGGGGCTAGCTCTGGAAACACCATATATTTT. Translated: CASSQDFKGASSGNTIYF.

J is TRBJ2-1 and V is TRBV6-2 or TRBV6-3; 7 positions agree with TRBD2. Germline CDR1 MNHEY, CDR2 SVGEGT. This CDR3 is 20 amino acids long. The J segment lost 1 base and the V segment lost 0 bases, leaving 15 bases of the junction unmatched. The CDR3 DNA follows: TGTGCCAGCAGTTACTCCACCTGGAGGTCGAGCGGGAAATCCTACAATGAGCAGTTCTTC. Its protein is CASSYSTWRSSGKSYNEQFF.

The rearrangement joins TRBV9 to TRBJ1-1; 8 bases are shared with TRBD1. V was clipped by 0 bases and J by 12 bases; unmatched bases: 13. Germline CDR1 SGDLS, CDR2 YYNGEE. The CDR3 is 15 amino acids. In DNA, the CDR3 is TGTGCCAGCAGCGTAGCGTTGGGAGACAGGGGAGGAACTTTCTTT. Protein sequence: CASSVALGDRGGTFF.

CDR3 in amino acids: CASSPRQGGSEKLFF. The CDR3 nucleotides read TGTGCCAGCAGTCCGCGACAGGGGGGGAGTGAAAAACTGTTTTTT. The J gene is TRBJ1-4, the V gene TRBV6-2 or TRBV6-3, with TRBD1 matching 9 bases. The CDR3 is 15 residues long. Unmatched junction bases numbered 8, after V lost 5 bases and J lost 7 bases. CDR1 is MNHEY and CDR2 is SVGEGT in the germline V gene.

This chain links TRBV27 with TRBJ1-2; 8 bases agree with TRBD1. This CDR3 comprises 14 residues. Trimming removed 0 bases from V and 5 bases from J; junction bases left unmatched: 2. The germline CDR1 and CDR2 sequences are MNHEY and SMNVEV (reference sequence). The CDR3 sequence is CASSLSWTGYGYTF. For the CDR3, the DNA is TGTGCCAGCAGTTTATCGTGGACAGGGTATGGCTACACCTTC.

The chain combines TRBV7-2 with TRBJ1-5; 9 positions match TRBD1. After removal of 4 bases from V and 5 bases from J, the junction contained 9 bases not matched to a gene. Germline-derived CDR1 and CDR2 are SGHTA and FQGNSA. CDR3 length: 16 amino acids. The CDR3 DNA follows: TGTGCCAGCAGCTCCCCGGGACAGGGCACGTATCAGCCCCAGCATTTT. Translation gives CASSSPGQGTYQPQHF.

The rearrangement links TRBV7-2 to TRBJ1-1; 7 positions agree with TRBD1. The CDR3 is 15 amino acids. The germline gives CDR1 SGHTA, CDR2 FQGNSA. The ends lost 4 bases at V and 0 bases at J; junction bases unmatched: 5. The CDR3 loop reads CASSYQTGLNTEAFF. The CDR3, as DNA: TGTGCCAGCAGCTACCAGACAGGGCTGAACACTGAAGCTTTCTTT.

V is TRBV11-2 and J is TRBJ1-6; no firm D call. The CDR3 is 14 amino acids. V lost 5 bases and J 10 bases, leaving 15 bases between the germline ends. CDR1 and CDR2 (germline): SGHAT, FQNNGV. CDR3 sequence: CASSTLGGGSPLHF. In DNA, the CDR3 is TGTGCCAGCAGCACCCTTGGAGGTGGGTCACCCCTCCACTTT.

V usage is TRBV6-5 and J usage is TRBJ2-3; 11 nucleotides align to TRBD2. Germline assignment: CDR1 MNHEY and CDR2 SVGAGI. The ends lost 7 bases at V and 5 bases at J; junction bases unmatched: 8. This CDR3 is 15 amino acids long. CDR3 region: CASTRTSGPIDTQYF. Written as DNA, the CDR3 is TGTGCCAGCACCCGGACTAGCGGGCCCATAGATACGCAGTATTTT.